This T cell receptor (beta chain) was documented in a study of graft-versus-host responses after intestinal transplantation. Using immunoSEQ multiplex PCR, the repertoire was profiled, and TCRdb retains in-frame clones only, with some absent. This sample has tens of thousands of clones, with 70% to 90% found just once. Regarding this clone: The antigen is undetermined.

The TCR sequence derives from a human donor who received an intestinal transplant. Sequencing was performed on unstimulated CD8+ T cells sorted from spleen or lymph node cells, taken before intestinal transplant.

For the CDR3, the DNA is TGTGCCAGCAGTTTATCTGGGGGGAGAAATGAGCAGTTCTTC. It encodes CASSLSGGRNEQFF. The genes are TRBV27 and TRBJ2-1, with D maybe TRBD2 (6 bases). CDR1 MNHEY and CDR2 SMNVEV come from the germline V gene (reference sequence). This CDR3 spans 14 amino acids. The V and J ends lost 0 bases and 7 bases respectively, with 10 bases between them.